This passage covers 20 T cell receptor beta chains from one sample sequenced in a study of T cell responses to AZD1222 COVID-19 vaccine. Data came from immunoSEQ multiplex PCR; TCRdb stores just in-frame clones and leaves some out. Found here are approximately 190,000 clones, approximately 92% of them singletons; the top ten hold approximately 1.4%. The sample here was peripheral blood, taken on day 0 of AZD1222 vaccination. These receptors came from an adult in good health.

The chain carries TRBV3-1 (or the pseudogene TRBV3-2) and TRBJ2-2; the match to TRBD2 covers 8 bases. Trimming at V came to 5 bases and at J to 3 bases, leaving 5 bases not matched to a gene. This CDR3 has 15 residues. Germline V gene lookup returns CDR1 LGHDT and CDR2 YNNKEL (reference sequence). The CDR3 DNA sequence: TGTGCCAGCAGCTTAAACGGGGGGGACACCGGGGAGCTGTTTTTT. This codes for CASSLNGGDTGELFF.

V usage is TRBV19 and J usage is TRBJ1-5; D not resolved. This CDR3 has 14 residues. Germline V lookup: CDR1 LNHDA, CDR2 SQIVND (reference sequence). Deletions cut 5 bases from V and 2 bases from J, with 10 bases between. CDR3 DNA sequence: TGTGCCAGTAGTGCCGACACGGGCAATCAGCCCCAGCATTTT. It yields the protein CASSADTGNQPQHF.

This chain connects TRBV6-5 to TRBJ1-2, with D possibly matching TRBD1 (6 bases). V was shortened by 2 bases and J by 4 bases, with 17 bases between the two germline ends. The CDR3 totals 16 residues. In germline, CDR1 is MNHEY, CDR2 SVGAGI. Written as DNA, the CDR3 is TGTGCCAGCAGTTACACCAAGCCGGGACAAGGCTATGGCTACACCTTC. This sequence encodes CASSYTKPGQGYGYTF.

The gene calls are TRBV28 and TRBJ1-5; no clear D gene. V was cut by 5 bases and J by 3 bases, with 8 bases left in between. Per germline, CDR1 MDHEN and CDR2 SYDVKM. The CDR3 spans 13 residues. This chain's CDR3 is CASSSSPNQPQHF. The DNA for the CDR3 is TGTGCCAGCAGTAGCAGTCCCAATCAGCCCCAGCATTTT.

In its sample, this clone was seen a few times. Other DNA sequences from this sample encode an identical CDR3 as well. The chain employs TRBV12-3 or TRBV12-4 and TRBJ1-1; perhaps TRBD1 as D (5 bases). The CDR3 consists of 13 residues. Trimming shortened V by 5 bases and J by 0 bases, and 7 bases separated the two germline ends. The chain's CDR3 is CASSLRVNTEAFF. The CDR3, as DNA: TGTGCCAGCAGTCTCAGGGTGAACACTGAAGCTTTCTTT.

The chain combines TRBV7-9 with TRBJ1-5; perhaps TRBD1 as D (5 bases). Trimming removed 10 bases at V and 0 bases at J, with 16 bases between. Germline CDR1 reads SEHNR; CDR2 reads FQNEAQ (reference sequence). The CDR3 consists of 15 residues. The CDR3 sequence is CATGQGANSNQPQHF. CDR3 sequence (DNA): TGTGCCACCGGGCAGGGAGCTAATAGCAATCAGCCCCAGCATTTT.

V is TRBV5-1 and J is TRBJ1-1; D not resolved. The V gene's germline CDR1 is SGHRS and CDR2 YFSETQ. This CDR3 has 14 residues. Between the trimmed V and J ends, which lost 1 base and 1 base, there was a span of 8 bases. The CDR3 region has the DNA TGCGCCAGCAGCTTGAGGGAGAGGAACACTGAAGCTTTCTTT. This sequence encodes CASSLRERNTEAFF.

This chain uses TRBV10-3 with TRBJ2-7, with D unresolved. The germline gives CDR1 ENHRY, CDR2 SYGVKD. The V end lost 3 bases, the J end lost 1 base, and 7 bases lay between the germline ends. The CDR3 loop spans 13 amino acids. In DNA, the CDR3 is TGTGCCATCAGTGACCGATTATCCTACGAGCAGTACTTC. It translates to CAISDRLSYEQYF.

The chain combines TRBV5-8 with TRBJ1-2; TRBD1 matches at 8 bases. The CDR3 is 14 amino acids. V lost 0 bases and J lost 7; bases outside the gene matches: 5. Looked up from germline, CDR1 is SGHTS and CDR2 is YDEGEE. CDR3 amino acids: CASSLAPGGFGYTF. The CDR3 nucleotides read TGTGCCAGCAGCTTGGCCCCAGGGGGCTTTGGCTACACCTTC.

The CDR3 sequence: CATSVSGLYGYTF. The CDR3 DNA follows: TGTGCCACCAGTGTTTCCGGATTATATGGCTACACCTTC. This sequence joins TRBV24-1 and TRBJ1-2; D is uncertain. Germline CDR1 and CDR2: KGHDR and SFDVKD. V gave up 5 bases and J gave up 5 bases, with 11 bases separating them. The CDR3 runs to 13 residues.

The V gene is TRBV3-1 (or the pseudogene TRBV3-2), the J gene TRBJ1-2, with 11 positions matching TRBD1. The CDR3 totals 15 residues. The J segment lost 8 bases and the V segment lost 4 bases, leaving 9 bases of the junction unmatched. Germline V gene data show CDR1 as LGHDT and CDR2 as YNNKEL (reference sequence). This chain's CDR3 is CASSPPGQGAGGYTF. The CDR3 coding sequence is TGTGCCAGCAGCCCCCCCGGACAGGGGGCGGGGGGCTACACCTTC.

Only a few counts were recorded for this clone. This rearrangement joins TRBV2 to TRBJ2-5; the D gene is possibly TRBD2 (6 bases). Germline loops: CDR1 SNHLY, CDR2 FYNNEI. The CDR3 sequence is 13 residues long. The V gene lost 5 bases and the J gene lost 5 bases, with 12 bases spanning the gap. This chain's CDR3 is CASSLGLVETQYF. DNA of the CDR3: TGTGCCAGCAGTCTGGGACTCGTGGAGACCCAGTACTTC.

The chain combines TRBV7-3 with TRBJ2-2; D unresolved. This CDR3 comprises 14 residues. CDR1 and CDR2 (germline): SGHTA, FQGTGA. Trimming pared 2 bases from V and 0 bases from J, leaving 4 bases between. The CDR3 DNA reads TGTGCCAGCAGCTTATCTACGAACACCGGGGAGCTGTTTTTT. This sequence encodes CASSLSTNTGELFF.

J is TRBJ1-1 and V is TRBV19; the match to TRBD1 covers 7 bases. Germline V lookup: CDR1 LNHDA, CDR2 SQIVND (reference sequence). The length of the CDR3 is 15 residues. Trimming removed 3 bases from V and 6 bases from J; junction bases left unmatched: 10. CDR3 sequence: CASSIRRGPSAEAFF. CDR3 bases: TGTGCCAGTAGTATCCGGAGGGGGCCGTCCGCTGAAGCTTTCTTT.

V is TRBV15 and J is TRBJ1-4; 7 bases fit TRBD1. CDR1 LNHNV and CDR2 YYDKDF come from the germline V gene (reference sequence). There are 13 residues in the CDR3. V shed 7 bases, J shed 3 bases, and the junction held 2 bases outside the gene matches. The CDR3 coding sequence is TGTGCCACCACAGGGACAGCTAATGAAAAACTGTTTTTT. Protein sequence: CATTGTANEKLFF.

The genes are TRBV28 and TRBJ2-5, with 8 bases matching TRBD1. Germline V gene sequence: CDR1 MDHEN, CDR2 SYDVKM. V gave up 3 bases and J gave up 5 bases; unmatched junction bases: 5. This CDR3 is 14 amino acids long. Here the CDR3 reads CASSLNRGSETQYF. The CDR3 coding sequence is TGTGCCAGCAGTTTGAACAGGGGGTCGGAGACCCAGTACTTC.

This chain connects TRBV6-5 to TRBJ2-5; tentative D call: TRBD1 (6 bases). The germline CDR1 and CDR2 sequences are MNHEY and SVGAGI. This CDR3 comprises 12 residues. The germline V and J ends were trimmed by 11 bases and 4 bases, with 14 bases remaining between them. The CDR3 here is CAAGDRRETQYF. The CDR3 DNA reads TGTGCCGCAGGGGACCGTCGAGAGACCCAGTACTTC.

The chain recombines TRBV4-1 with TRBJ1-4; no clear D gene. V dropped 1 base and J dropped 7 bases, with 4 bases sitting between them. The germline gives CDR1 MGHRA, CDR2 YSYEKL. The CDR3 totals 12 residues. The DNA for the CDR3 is TGCGCCAGCAGCCAAGCGGGTGAAAAACTGTTTTTT. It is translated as CASSQAGEKLFF.

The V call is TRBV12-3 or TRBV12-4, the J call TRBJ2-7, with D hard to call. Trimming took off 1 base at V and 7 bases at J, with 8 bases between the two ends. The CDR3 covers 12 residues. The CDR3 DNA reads TGTGCCAGCAGTTTAGATTTGCCTGAGCAGTACTTC. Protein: CASSLDLPEQYF.

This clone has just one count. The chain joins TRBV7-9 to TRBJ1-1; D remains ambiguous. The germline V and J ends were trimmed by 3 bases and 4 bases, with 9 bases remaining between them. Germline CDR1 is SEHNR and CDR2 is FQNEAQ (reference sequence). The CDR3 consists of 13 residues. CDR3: CASSFRSPTEAFF. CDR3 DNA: TGTGCCAGCAGCTTCCGAAGCCCCACTGAAGCTTTCTTT.